This T cell receptor (beta chain) stems from a study of chemoradiotherapy in HPV16-positive cancers. Overall study context: Functional T-cell assays on a couple of HPV16-positive patients' cells defined candidate HPV-specific clones and common TCR motifs.

V shed 4 bases and J 12 bases; nucleotides not matched to a gene: 19. CDR3 length equals 15 residues. In the case of this clone: Its antigen is not known.

Libraries were prepared by immunoSEQ multiplex PCR; TCRdb keeps only in-frame clonotypes and omits some of them. The sample yields 30,000 to 40,000 clones, approximately 73% seen once. Whole-study results and caveats: Better recurrence-free survival went with HPV-responsive T-cell expansion in HPV16-positive patients. Only two HPV16-positive patients supplied the functional HPV-specificity definition.

V usage is TRBV5-3 and J usage is TRBJ2-7, with 7 bases fitting TRBD1. TRBV5-3 carries the ORF label, with uncertain function. The TCR comes from a human donor with HPV-associated anogenital cancer. The sample consisted of blood, taken from a patient who underwent chemoradiotherapy. DNA for the CDR3: TGTGCCAGAAGCCATGTAGCCCAATTTCGGGACAGAAGGTACTTC. It specifies CARSHVAQFRDRRYF.